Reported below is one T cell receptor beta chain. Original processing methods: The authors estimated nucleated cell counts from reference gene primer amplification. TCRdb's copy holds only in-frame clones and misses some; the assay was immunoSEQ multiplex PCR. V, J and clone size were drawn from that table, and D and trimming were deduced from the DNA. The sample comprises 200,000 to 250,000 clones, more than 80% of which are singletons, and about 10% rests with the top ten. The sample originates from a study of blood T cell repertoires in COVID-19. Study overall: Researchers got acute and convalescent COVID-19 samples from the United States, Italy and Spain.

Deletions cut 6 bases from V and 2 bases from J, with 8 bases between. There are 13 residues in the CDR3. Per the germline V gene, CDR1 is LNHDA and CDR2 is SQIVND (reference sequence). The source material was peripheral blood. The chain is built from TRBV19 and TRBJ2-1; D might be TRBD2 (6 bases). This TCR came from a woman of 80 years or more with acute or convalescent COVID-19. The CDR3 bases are TGTGCCAGTAGCGGAGGGCCCTACAATGAGCAGTTCTTC. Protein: CASSGGPYNEQFF.